One sample yielded the 15 T cell receptor beta chains listed below, sequenced in a study of glioma-infiltrating T cells. Amplification of TCR alpha and beta CDR3 regions from RNA used iRepertoire nested multiplex PCR. Each CDR3 protein gets one entry after TCRdb re-called the multiplex PCR reads with MiXCR. The data show around 150,000 distinct CDR3 sequences, about 39% seen once. Specimen: glioma tissue, nonneoplastic brain tissue, or PBMCs (not recorded which). The receptors here all came from a human donor with low-grade glioma or glioblastoma, undergoing nonglioma brain surgery, or in good health (not recorded which).

This sequence joins TRBV6-5 and TRBJ2-1; 7 positions match TRBD2. The V and J ends lost 8 bases and 0 bases, in that order; junction bases with no gene match: 4. The CDR3 is made up of 14 amino acids. CDR1 and CDR2 (germline): MNHEY, SVGAGI. In DNA form, the CDR3 reads TGTGCCAGCCAACTAGCGACCTCCTACAATGAGCAGTTCTTC. This sequence encodes CASQLATSYNEQFF.

This clonotype was observed a handful of times. The chain joins TRBV6-2 or TRBV6-3 to TRBJ1-5, with D uncertain. Germline CDR1 is MNHEY and CDR2 is SVGEGT. V lost 6 bases and J 0 bases, leaving 12 bases between the germline ends. CDR3 length equals 15 residues. CDR3 DNA sequence: TGTGCCAGCAGATCCGGCCTGTATAGCAATCAGCCCCAGCATTTT. Amino acid sequence: CASRSGLYSNQPQHF.

Concerning this clonotype: Possible read error: a much larger clone is one base away. CDR3 DNA sequence: TGTGCCAGCAGTGACAGGGGAGTTACTGGAGCTTTCTTT. Its protein product is CASSDRGVTGAFF. The V and J genes are TRBV6-2 or TRBV6-3 and TRBJ1-1; TRBD1 matches 8 bases. Germline V gene lookup returns CDR1 MNHEY and CDR2 SVGEGT. The length of the CDR3 is 13 residues.

In this sample, this clonotype turned up a few times. The rearrangement uses TRBV7-9 and TRBJ1-5; D is ambiguous. Germline lookup yields CDR1 SEHNR and CDR2 FQNEAQ (reference sequence). V dropped 7 bases and J dropped 5 bases, with 9 bases sitting between them. The CDR3 loop spans 12 amino acids. In nucleotides, the CDR3 is TGTGCCAGCACGTATTTCGATCAGCCCCAGCATTTT. This sequence encodes CASTYFDQPQHF.

V is TRBV2 and J is TRBJ2-7; either TRBD1 or TRBD2 may fit D (7 bases each). The V end lost 5 bases, the J end lost 5 bases, and 13 bases lay between the germline ends. Per the germline V gene, CDR1 is SNHLY and CDR2 is FYNNEI. The CDR3 extends over 13 amino acids. This CDR3 is CASSYQGGHEQYF. CDR3 nucleotides: TGTGCCAGCAGTTACCAGGGGGGGCACGAGCAGTACTTC.

This rearrangement joins TRBV6-2 or TRBV6-3 to TRBJ2-2; D ambiguous. The V gene's germline CDR1 is MNHEY and CDR2 SVGEGT. This CDR3 spans 13 amino acids. V dropped 2 bases and J dropped 3 bases, with 4 bases sitting between them. Here the CDR3 DNA reads TGTGCCAGCAGTTACCTCTACACCGGGGAGCTGTTTTTT. It yields the protein CASSYLYTGELFF.

Only a few counts were recorded for this clonotype. The V and J genes are TRBV7-9 and TRBJ1-2; 7 bases are shared with TRBD1. This CDR3 contains 16 residues. From germline, CDR1 is SEHNR and CDR2 FQNEAQ (reference sequence). The trim removed 0 bases at V and 7 bases at J, leaving 11 bases unmatched. The CDR3 region has the DNA TGTGCCAGCAGCTTAGCGATGGCAGGGGGATGGAGTGGCTACACCTTC. It encodes CASSLAMAGGWSGYTF.

The chain recombines TRBV11-2 with TRBJ2-4; D uncertain. Germline-derived CDR1 and CDR2 are SGHAT and FQNNGV. Trimming removed 3 bases at V and 7 bases at J, with 4 bases between. There are 11 residues in the CDR3. The CDR3 coding sequence is TGTGCCAGCAGCTTCAGTAACATTCAGTACTTC. The encoded protein is CASSFSNIQYF.

The chain employs TRBV11-2 and TRBJ2-5; D call uncertain. This CDR3 spans 13 amino acids. Trimming cost V 3 bases and J 0 bases, with 5 bases left between them. The germline V gene has CDR1 SGHAT and CDR2 FQNNGV. This CDR3 is CASSFNHQETQYF. CDR3 bases: TGTGCCAGCAGCTTTAATCACCAAGAGACCCAGTACTTC.

This sequence joins TRBV6-2 or TRBV6-3 and TRBJ2-1; D gene uncertain. The V end lost 2 bases, the J end lost 4 bases, and 12 bases lay between the germline ends. The germline V gene has CDR1 MNHEY and CDR2 SVGEGT. The CDR3 runs 15 residues. CDR3 protein: CASSYTLAEYNEQFF. The CDR3 DNA follows: TGTGCCAGCAGTTACACCCTGGCGGAATACAATGAGCAGTTCTTC.

This chain connects TRBV27 to TRBJ2-7; TRBD1 agrees at 12 bases. The CDR3 runs to 15 residues. V lost 6 bases and J lost 6; bases outside the gene matches: 9. CDR1 and CDR2 (germline): MNHEY, SMNVEV (reference sequence). Here the CDR3 reads CASSPLPGQGAEQYF. As DNA, the CDR3 is TGTGCCAGCAGCCCACTCCCGGGACAGGGGGCCGAGCAGTACTTC.

This clonotype occurred a few times. This chain connects TRBV7-2 to TRBJ1-3; D gene ambiguous. The V end lost 1 base, the J end lost 2 bases, and 6 bases lay between the germline ends. The CDR3 runs 14 residues. Germline-derived CDR1 and CDR2 are SGHTA and FQGNSA. In DNA form, the CDR3 reads TGTGCCAGCAGCTTAGACGGGACTGGAAACACCATATATTTT. Protein sequence: CASSLDGTGNTIYF.

This clonotype was seen a handful of times. The chain uses TRBV7-2 and TRBJ2-2, with 7 bases identical to TRBD1. J gave up 1 base and V 5 bases, and 4 bases lay outside the gene matches. CDR1 and CDR2 from the germline V gene are SGHTA and FQGNSA. The CDR3 has 15 residues. This CDR3 reads CASSERTGNTGELFF. DNA of the CDR3: TGTGCCAGCAGCGAACGGACAGGGAACACCGGGGAGCTGTTTTTT.

This sequence joins TRBV7-6 and TRBJ2-1; 8 nucleotides agree with TRBD1. The CDR3 has 14 amino acids. Germline V gene data show CDR1 as SGHVS and CDR2 as FNYEAQ. V dropped 5 bases and J dropped 5; count of bases not matched to a gene: 5. The CDR3 reads CASSTGQGNNEQFF. The CDR3, as DNA: TGTGCCAGCAGCACAGGACAGGGAAACAATGAGCAGTTCTTC.

In this sample, this clonotype turned up many times. J is TRBJ1-6 and V is TRBV15; the D is unclear. Trimming pared 0 bases from V and 8 bases from J, leaving 5 bases between. Germline loops: CDR1 LNHNV, CDR2 YYDKDF (reference sequence). The CDR3 extends over 13 amino acids. The CDR3 bases are TGTGCCACCAGCAGAGATTCAGATTCACCCCTCCACTTT. Translating gives CATSRDSDSPLHF.